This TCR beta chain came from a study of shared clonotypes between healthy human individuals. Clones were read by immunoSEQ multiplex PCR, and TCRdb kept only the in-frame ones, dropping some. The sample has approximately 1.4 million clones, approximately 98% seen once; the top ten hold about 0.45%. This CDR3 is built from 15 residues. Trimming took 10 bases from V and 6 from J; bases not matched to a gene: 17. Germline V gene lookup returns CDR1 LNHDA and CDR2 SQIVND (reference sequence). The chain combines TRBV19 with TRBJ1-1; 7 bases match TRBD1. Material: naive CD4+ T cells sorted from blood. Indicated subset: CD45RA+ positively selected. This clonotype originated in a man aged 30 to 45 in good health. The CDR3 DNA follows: TGTGCCACTATGGGGGACAGACTCCCGAGGGCTGAAGCTTTCTTT. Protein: CATMGDRLPRAEAFF. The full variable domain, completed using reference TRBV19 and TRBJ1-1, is DGGITQSPKYLFRKEGQNVTLSCEQNLNHDAMYWYRQDPGQGLRLIYYSQIVNDFQKGDIAEGYSVSREKKESFPLTVTSAQKNPTAFYLCATMGDRLPRAEAFFGQGTRLTVV.